Shown below are 12 T cell receptor beta chains from a single sample sequenced in a study of blood T cells in healthy people across ages. A second PCR of 7 to 11 cycles used a sample-barcoded 5' primer and a J-beta primer mix. One entry per CDR3 protein results from TCRdb running MiXCR on the 5' RACE reads. This sample yields roughly 800,000 distinct CDR3 sequences, of which roughly 64% are seen a single time; about 20% belongs to the top ten. Sequences were obtained from blood. The source is a man aged 25 to 40 in good health.

The CDR3 spells CSAKDRALEKLFF. CDR3 nucleotides: TGCAGTGCGAAGGACAGAGCCTTAGAAAAACTGTTTTTT. This chain uses TRBV20-1 with TRBJ1-4; D might be TRBD1 (6 bases). Trimming cost V 6 bases and J 8 bases, with 16 bases left between them. The germline gives CDR1 DFQATT, CDR2 SNEGSKA (reference sequence). This CDR3 spans 13 amino acids.

This chain joins TRBV4-3 and TRBJ2-5, with 11 bases that match TRBD2. The junction had 13 bases not matched to a gene; V was cut back by 0 bases and J by 4 bases. The CDR3 covers 19 residues. CDR1 is LGHNA and CDR2 is YSLEER in the germline V gene. DNA of the CDR3: TGCGCCAGCAGCCAAGAACCCGAATTGACTAGCGGGATGGCAGAGACCCAGTACTTC. Protein: CASSQEPELTSGMAETQYF.

This clonotype was counted a few times. The chain is built from TRBV3-1 and TRBJ2-5, with D hard to call. Germline V gives CDR1 LGHDT, CDR2 YNNKEL (reference sequence). This CDR3 contains 14 residues. The V end was cut by 3 bases, the J end by 6 bases, with 14 bases between. CDR3 DNA sequence: TGTGCCAGCAGCCATCCTGTAGGTGCCAAGACCCAGTACTTC. The encoded protein is CASSHPVGAKTQYF.

A few counts support this clonotype. The J gene is TRBJ2-7, the V gene TRBV19; possible D gene TRBD2, 5 bases. V lost 8 bases and J lost 2, with 13 bases in between. The germline gives CDR1 LNHDA, CDR2 SQIVND (reference sequence). CDR3 length: 13 residues. CDR3 sequence: CASRTGSTYEQYF. DNA of the CDR3: TGTGCCAGTCGGACGGGGTCGACCTACGAGCAGTACTTC.

V and J are TRBV6-6 and TRBJ1-2, with unresolved D. V was shortened by 7 bases and J by 1 base, with 13 bases between the two germline ends. The CDR3 is made up of 14 amino acids. Germline V gene sequence: CDR1 MNHNY, CDR2 SVGAGI (reference sequence). Here the CDR3 DNA reads TGTGCCAGCAACAATGGGGTACTTAACTATGGCTACACCTTC. Protein: CASNNGVLNYGYTF.

This rearrangement joins TRBV5-6 to TRBJ2-3, with 8 bases matching TRBD2. CDR3 length: 16 residues. Germline CDR1 is SGHDT and CDR2 is YYEEEE. The ends lost 2 bases at V and 3 bases at J; junction bases unmatched: 8. This chain's CDR3 is CASSLRTSSRTDTQYF. CDR3 DNA: TGTGCCAGCAGCTTAAGGACTAGCTCCCGGACAGATACGCAGTATTTT.

J is TRBJ2-7 and V is TRBV20-1, with 7 bases lining up with TRBD1. This CDR3 comprises 14 residues. Per the germline V gene, CDR1 is DFQATT and CDR2 is SNEGSKA (reference sequence). V dropped 0 bases and J dropped 6; count of bases not matched to a gene: 8. The CDR3 loop is CSAREAWDSVEQYF. For the CDR3, the DNA is TGCAGTGCTAGAGAGGCTTGGGACAGCGTCGAGCAGTACTTC.

This clonotype was seen a handful of times. This chain connects TRBV12-3 or TRBV12-4 to TRBJ1-2; TRBD1 might be the D (6 bases). The CDR3 has 15 residues. The V gene lost 3 bases and the J gene lost 8 bases, with 19 bases spanning the gap. In nucleotides, the CDR3 is TGTGCCAGCAGTTTGGGGGGGGGCGCGCCGGAAGGCTACACCTTC. Translating it yields CASSLGGGAPEGYTF.

This chain uses TRBV20-1 with TRBJ2-7; weak D call: TRBD1 (5 bases). Trimming took 6 bases from V and 4 from J, leaving 16 bases between them. Germline-derived CDR1 and CDR2 are DFQATT and SNEGSKA (reference sequence). The CDR3 is made up of 13 amino acids. As DNA, the CDR3 is TGCAGTGCAAGACAGCCCTCTGGGTACGAGCAGTACTTC. It is translated as CSARQPSGYEQYF.

V gene TRBV6-1 combines with J gene TRBJ1-5; D perhaps matches TRBD1 (6 bases). CDR3 size: 15 residues. V gave up 8 bases and J gave up 4 bases, with 18 bases separating them. CDR1 MNHNS and CDR2 SASEGT come from the germline V gene. This chain's CDR3 is CASSAMDRANQPQHF. CDR3 coding DNA: TGTGCCAGCTCCGCGATGGACAGAGCGAATCAGCCCCAGCATTTT.

This clonotype has more than one count but fewer than ten. The J gene is TRBJ1-6, the V gene TRBV20-1; D is uncertain. Germline V gene sequence: CDR1 DFQATT, CDR2 SNEGSKA (reference sequence). Trimming took off 6 bases at V and 14 bases at J, with 14 bases between the two ends. The CDR3 runs to 11 residues. CDR3 DNA: TGCAGTGCCTTAGGGTTGGAGACCCTCCACTTT. This gives the protein CSALGLETLHF.

This clonotype was detected once. The CDR3 spells CASTHGNQPQHF. DNA of the CDR3: TGTGCCAGTACCCACGGCAATCAGCCCCAGCATTTT. V and J are TRBV19 and TRBJ1-5; D not certain. Trimming removed 7 bases from V and 2 bases from J, with 6 bases in between. This CDR3 is built from 12 residues. The germline gives CDR1 LNHDA, CDR2 SQIVND (reference sequence).